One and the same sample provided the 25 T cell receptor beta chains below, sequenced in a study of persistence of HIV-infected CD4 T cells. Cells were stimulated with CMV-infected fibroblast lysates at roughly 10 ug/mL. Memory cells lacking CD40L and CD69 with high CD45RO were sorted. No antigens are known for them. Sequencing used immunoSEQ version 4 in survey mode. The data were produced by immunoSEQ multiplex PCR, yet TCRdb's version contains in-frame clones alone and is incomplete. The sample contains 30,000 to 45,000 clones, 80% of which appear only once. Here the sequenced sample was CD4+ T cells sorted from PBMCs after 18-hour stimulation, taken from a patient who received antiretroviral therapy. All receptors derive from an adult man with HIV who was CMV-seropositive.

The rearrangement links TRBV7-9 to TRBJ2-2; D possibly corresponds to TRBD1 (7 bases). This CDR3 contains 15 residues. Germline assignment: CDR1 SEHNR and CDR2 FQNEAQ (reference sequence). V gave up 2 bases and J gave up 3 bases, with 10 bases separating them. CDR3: CASSLRRGDTGELFF. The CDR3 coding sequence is TGTGCCAGCAGCTTACGCAGGGGGGACACCGGGGAGCTGTTTTTT.

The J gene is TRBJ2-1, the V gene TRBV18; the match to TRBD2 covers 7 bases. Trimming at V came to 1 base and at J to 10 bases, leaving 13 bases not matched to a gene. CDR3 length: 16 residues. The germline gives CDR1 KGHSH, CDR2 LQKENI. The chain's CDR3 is CASSPRSSGQNREQFF. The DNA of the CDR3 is TGTGCCAGCTCACCACGGTCTAGCGGTCAGAATCGGGAGCAGTTCTTC.

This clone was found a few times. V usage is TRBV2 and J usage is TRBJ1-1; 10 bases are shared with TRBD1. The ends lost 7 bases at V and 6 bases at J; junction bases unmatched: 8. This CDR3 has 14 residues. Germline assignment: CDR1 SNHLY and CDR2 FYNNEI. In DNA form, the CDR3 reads TGTGCCAGCACGATCCGGGACAGGGGAGCTGAAGCTTTCTTT. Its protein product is CASTIRDRGAEAFF.

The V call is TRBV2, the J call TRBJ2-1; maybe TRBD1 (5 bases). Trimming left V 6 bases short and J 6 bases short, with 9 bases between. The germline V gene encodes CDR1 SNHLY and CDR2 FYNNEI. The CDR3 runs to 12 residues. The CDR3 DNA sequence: TGTGCCAGCAGGGGAAGGGGCAATGAGCAGTTCTTC. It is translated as CASRGRGNEQFF.

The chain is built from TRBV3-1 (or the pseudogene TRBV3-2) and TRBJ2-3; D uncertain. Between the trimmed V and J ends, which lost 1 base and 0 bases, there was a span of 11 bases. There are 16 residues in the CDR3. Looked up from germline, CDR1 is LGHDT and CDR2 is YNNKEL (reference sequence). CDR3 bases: TGTGCCAGCAGCCAAGTCTGGGTAGCTAGCACAGATACGCAGTATTTT. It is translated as CASSQVWVASTDTQYF.

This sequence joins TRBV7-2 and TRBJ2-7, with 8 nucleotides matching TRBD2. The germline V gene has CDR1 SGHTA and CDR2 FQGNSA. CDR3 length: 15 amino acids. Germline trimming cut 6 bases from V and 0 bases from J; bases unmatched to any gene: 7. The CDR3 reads CASSYTGGSSYEQYF. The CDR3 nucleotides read TGTGCCAGCAGTTATACGGGGGGGAGCTCCTACGAGCAGTACTTC.

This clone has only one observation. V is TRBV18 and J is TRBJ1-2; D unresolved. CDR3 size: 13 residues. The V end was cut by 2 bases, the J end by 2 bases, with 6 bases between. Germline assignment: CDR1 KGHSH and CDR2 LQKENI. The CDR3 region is CASSPGGNYGYTF. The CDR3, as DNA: TGTGCCAGCTCACCAGGTGGAAACTATGGCTACACCTTC.

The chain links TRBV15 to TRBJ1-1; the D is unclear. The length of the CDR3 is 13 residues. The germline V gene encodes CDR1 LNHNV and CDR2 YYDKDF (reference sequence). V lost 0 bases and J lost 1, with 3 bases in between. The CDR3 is CATSREQNTEAFF. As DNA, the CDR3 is TGTGCCACCAGCAGAGAACAGAACACTGAAGCTTTCTTT.

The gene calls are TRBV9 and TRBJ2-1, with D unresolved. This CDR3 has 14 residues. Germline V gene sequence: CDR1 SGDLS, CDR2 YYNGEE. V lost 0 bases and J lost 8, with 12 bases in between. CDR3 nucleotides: TGTGCCAGCAGCGTAGAGGTGTTAGGAGATGAGCAGTTCTTC. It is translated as CASSVEVLGDEQFF.

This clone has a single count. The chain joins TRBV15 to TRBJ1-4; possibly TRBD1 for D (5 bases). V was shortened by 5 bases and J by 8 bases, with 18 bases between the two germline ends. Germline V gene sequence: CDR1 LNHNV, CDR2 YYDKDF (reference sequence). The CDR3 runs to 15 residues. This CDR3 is CATSLNPGRGEKLFF. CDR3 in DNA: TGTGCCACCAGCCTAAACCCAGGGAGGGGAGAAAAACTGTTTTTT.

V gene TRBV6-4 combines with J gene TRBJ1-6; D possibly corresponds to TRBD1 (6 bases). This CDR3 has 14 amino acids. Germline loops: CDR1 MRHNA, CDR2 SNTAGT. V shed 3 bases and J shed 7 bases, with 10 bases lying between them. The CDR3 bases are TGTGCCAGCAGTGAACAGGGTGGAAATTCACCCCTCCACTTT. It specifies CASSEQGGNSPLHF.

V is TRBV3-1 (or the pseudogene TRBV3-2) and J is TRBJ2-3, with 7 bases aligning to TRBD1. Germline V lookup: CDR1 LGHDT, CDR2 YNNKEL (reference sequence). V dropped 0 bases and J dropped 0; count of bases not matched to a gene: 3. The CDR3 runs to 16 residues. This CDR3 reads CASSQDGDSSTDTQYF. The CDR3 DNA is TGTGCCAGCAGCCAAGATGGGGACAGTAGCACAGATACGCAGTATTTT.

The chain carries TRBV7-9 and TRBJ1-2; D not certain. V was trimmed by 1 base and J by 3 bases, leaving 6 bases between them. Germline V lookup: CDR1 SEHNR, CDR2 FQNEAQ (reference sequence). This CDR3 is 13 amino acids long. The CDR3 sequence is CASSLGGDYGYTF. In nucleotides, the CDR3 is TGTGCCAGCAGCTTAGGCGGGGACTATGGCTACACCTTC.

The CDR3 DNA reads TGCGCCAGCAGCTTGGAGAGTAGCGGGGCCTACGAGCAGTACTTC. Translation gives CASSLESSGAYEQYF. V is TRBV5-1 and J is TRBJ2-7; 8 nucleotides align to TRBD2. The V gene end was trimmed by 0 bases and the J gene end by 2 bases; junction bases not matched to a gene: 4. CDR3 length: 15 residues. Germline values: CDR1 SGHRS, CDR2 YFSETQ. Drawing the rest from reference TRBV5-1 and TRBJ2-7, the complete variable domain is KAGVTQTPRYLIKTRGQQVTLSCSPISGHRSVSWYQQTPGQGLQFLFEYFSETQRNKGNFPGRFSGRQFSNSRSEMNVSTLELGDSALYLCASSLESSGAYEQYFGPGTRLTVT.

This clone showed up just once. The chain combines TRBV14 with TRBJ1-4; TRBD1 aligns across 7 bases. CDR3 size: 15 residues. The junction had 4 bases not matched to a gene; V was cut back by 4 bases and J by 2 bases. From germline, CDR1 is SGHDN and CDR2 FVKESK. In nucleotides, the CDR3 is TGTGCCAGCAGCCCCTTCAGGGGGACTAATGAAAAACTGTTTTTT. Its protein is CASSPFRGTNEKLFF.

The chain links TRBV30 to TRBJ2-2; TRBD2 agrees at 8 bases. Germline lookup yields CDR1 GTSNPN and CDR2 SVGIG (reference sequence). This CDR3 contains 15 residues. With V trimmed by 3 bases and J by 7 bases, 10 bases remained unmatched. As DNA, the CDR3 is TGTGCCTGGAGCTCCGGGGGGGCCAGGGTCGGGGAGCTGTTTTTT. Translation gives CAWSSGGARVGELFF.

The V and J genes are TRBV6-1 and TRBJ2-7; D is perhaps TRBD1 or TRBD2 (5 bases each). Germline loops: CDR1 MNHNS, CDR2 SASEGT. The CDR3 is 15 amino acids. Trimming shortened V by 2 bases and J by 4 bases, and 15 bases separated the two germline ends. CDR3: CASSERGPSVYEQYF. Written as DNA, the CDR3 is TGTGCCAGCAGTGAAAGGGGACCGTCTGTGTACGAGCAGTACTTC.

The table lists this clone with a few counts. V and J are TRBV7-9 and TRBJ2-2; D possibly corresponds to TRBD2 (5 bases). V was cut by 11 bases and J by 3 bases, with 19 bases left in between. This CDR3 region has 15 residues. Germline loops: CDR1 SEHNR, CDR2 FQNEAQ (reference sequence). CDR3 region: CAFSTRGIDTGELFF. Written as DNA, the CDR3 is TGTGCCTTCTCTACCCGGGGTATTGACACCGGGGAGCTGTTTTTT.

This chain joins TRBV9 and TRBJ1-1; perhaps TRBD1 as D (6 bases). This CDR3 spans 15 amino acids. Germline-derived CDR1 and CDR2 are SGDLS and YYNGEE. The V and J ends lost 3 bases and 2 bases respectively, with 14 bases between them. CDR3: CASSASRGLNTEAFF. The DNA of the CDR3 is TGTGCCAGCAGCGCTTCCAGGGGACTAAACACTGAAGCTTTCTTT.

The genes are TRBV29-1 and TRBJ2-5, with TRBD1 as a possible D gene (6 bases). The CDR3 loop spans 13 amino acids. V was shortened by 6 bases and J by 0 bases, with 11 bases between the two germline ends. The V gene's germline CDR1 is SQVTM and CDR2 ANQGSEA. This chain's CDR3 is CSVATGYQETQYF. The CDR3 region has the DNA TGCAGCGTAGCCACAGGGTACCAAGAGACCCAGTACTTC.

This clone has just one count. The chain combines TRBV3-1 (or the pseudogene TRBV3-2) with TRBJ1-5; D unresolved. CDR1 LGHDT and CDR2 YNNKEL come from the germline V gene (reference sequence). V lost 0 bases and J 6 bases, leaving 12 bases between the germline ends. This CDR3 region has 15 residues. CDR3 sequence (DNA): TGTGCCAGCAGCCAAGATACGGGGTTAGGTCAGCCCCAGCATTTT. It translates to CASSQDTGLGQPQHF.

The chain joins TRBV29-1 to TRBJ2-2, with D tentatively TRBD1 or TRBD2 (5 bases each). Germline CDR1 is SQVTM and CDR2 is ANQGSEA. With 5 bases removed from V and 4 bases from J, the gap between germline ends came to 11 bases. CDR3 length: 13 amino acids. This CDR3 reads CSVRQGATGELFF. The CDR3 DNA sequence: TGCAGCGTTCGGCAGGGAGCCACCGGGGAGCTGTTTTTT.

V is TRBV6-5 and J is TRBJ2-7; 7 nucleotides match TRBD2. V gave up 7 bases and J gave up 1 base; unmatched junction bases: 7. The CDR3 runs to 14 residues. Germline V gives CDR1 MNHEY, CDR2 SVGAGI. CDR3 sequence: CASILGRGSYEQYF. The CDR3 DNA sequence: TGTGCCAGCATCCTAGGGAGGGGATCCTACGAGCAGTACTTC.

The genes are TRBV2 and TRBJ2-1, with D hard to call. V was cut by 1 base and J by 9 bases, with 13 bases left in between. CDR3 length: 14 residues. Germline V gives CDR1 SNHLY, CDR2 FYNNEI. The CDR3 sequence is CASSEGLGGTEQFF. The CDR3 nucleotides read TGTGCCAGCAGTGAAGGTCTCGGCGGTACTGAGCAGTTCTTC. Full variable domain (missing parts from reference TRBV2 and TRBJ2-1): EPEVTQTPSHQVTQMGQEVILRCVPISNHLYFYWYRQILGQKVEFLVSFYNNEISEKSEIFDDQFSVERPDGSNFTLKIRSTKLEDSAMYFCASSEGLGGTEQFFGPGTRLTVL.

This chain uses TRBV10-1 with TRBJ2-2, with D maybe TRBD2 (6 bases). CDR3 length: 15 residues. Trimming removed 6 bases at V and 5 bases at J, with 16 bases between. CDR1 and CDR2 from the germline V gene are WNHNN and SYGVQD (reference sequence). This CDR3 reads CASSLFTRGTGELFF. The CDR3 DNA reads TGCGCCAGCAGCCTCTTTACTCGGGGGACCGGGGAGCTGTTTTTT.